The clone carrying this T cell receptor (beta chain) was counted a few times. Its cognate antigen is unknown. Mouse germline and gene names are used. The read stops 1 residue short of the end of the CDR3; the missing end is completed from the germline J gene. Here immunoSEQ multiplex PCR was the method, and the copy in TCRdb shows in-frame clones only, minus some. The table lists about 2,400 clones, approximately 62% of them singletons, with about 4% in the top ten. The data are from a study of tissue T cells after allogeneic stem cell transplantation. Germline lookup yields CDR1 SNHLY and CDR2 FYNGKV (reference sequence). V was trimmed by 5 bases and J by 3 bases, leaving 14 bases between them. CDR3 length: 14 residues. General study results and limits: Tissue-detected TCR repertoire was only partly captured by blood and spleen T cells.

What was sequenced was gut tissue. The TCR originated in a female BALB/c mouse in good health. The MHC haplotype of this mouse line is H2-d. This chain uses TRBV3 with TRBJ2-7, with D perhaps TRBD1 or TRBD2 (5 bases each). Partial CDR3 DNA: TGTGCCAGCAGCCAACCGGGACGGCACTATGAACAGTAC. Protein product: CASSQPGRHYEQY. The whole CDR3 is CASSQPGRHYEQYF. The whole variable domain, remainder taken from reference TRBV3 and TRBJ2-7, is GPKVLQIPSHQIIDMGQMVTLNCDPVSNHLYFYWYKQILGQQMEFLVNFYNGKVMEKSKLFKDQFSVERPDGSYFTLKIQPTALEDSAVYFCASSQPGRHYEQYFGPGTRLTVL.